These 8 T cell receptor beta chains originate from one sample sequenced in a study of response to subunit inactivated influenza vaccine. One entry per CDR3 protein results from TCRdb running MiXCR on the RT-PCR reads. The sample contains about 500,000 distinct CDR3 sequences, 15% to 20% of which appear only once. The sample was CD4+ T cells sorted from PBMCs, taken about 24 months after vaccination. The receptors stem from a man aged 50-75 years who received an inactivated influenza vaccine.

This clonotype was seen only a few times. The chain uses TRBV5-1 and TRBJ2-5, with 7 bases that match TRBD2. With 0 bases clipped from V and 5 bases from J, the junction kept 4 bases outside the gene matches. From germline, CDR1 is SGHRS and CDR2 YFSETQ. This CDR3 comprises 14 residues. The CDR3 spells CASSLVASGETQYF. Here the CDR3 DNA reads TGCGCCAGCAGCTTGGTAGCTAGCGGTGAGACCCAGTACTTC.

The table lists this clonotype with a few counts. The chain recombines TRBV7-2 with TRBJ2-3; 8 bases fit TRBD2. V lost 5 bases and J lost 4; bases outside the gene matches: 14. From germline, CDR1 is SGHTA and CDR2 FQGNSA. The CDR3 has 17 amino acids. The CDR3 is CASSTSAGTRVSDTQYF. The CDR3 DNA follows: TGTGCCAGCAGCACCTCCGCCGGGACTAGAGTGTCAGATACGCAGTATTTT.

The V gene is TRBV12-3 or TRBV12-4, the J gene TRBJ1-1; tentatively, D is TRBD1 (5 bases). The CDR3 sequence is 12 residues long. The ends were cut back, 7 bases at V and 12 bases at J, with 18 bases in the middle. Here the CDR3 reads CASTNRQGSSFF. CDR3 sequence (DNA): TGTGCCAGCACCAATCGCCAGGGATCGTCTTTCTTT.

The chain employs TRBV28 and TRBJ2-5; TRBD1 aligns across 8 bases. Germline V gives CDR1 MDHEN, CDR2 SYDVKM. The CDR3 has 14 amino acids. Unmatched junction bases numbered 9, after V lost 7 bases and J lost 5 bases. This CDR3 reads CASKGQGRVETQYF. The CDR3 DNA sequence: TGTGCCAGCAAAGGACAGGGCAGGGTGGAGACCCAGTACTTC.

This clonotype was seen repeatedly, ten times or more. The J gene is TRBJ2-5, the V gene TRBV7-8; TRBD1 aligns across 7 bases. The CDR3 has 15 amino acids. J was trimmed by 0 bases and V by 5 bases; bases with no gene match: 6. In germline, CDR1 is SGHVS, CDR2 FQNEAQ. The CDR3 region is CASSMQQGYQETQYF. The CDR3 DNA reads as TGTGCCAGCAGCATGCAACAGGGGTACCAAGAGACCCAGTACTTC.

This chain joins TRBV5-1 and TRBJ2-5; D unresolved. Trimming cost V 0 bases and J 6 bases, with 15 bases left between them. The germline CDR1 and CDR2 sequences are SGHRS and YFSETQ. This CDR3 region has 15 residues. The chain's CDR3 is CASSLAGGREQTQYF. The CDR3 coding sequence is TGCGCCAGCAGCTTGGCCGGCGGCCGAGAGCAGACCCAGTACTTC. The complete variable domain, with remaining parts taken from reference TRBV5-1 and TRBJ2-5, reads KAGVTQTPRYLIKTRGQQVTLSCSPISGHRSVSWYQQTPGQGLQFLFEYFSETQRNKGNFPGRFSGRQFSNSRSEMNVSTLELGDSALYLCASSLAGGREQTQYFGPGTRLLVL.

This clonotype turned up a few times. The CDR3: CASSQGAGRNLNTEAFF. The CDR3 nucleotides read TGCGCCAGCAGCCAAGGGGCCGGACGGAACCTGAACACTGAAGCTTTCTTT. The chain recombines TRBV4-3 with TRBJ1-1; D is ambiguous. Trimming removed 1 base from V and 0 bases from J, with 15 bases in between. The CDR3 loop spans 17 amino acids. Germline loops: CDR1 LGHNA, CDR2 YSLEER.

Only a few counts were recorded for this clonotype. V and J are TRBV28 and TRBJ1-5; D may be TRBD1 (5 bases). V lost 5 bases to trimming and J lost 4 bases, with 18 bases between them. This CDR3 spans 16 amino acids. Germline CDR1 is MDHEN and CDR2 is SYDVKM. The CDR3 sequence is CASSEDPGPGNQPQHF. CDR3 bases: TGTGCCAGCAGTGAAGATCCAGGGCCGGGGAATCAGCCCCAGCATTTT.